This TCR beta chain was identified during a study of Graves' ophthalmopathy and Graves' hyperthyroidism. Study conclusions and caveats: A 13-signature model separated ophthalmopathy from stable hyperthyroidism, about 91% sensitivity, around 78% specificity. Clonotypes were expanded in thyroid at above 0.001 frequency, and most also appeared in blood.

Moderate-to-severe activity, with CAS ≥3, NOSPECS ≥4 and duration under 3 months, characterized the donors with ophthalmopathy. The V segment lost 5 bases and the J segment 4 bases; nucleotides outside the gene matches: 8. This CDR3 spans 15 amino acids. Transcripts of RNA were the source for amplifying TCR beta CDR3 regions. An opening RT-PCR round employed HTBI primers and preceded a second-round multiplex PCR. TCRdb re-called the multiplex PCR reads through MiXCR, storing one row per CDR3 protein. The sample lists hundreds of thousands of distinct CDR3 sequences; about two fifths were seen once. Points on this clonotype: The antigen remains unidentified.

The rearrangement links TRBV12-3 or TRBV12-4 to TRBJ1-1; 9 positions match TRBD1. This TCR derives from an adult man with Graves' ophthalmopathy. Sequencing input: peripheral blood. The CDR3 nucleotides read TGTGCCAGCAGTACCCAACAGGGGGCGGGCACTGAAGCTTTCTTT. Translation gives CASSTQQGAGTEAFF.